Below, 32 T cell receptor beta chains from the same sample are listed, as sequenced in a study of beta chain features in type 1 diabetes. All of the isolated RNA was reverse transcribed, so expressed TCRB transcripts were sequenced. Measured with immunoSEQ multiplex PCR; TCRdb has only the in-frame clones, and not every one. The table records more than 300,000 clones, around 13% of them present only once. Sequencing was done on a sample of naive CD4+ T cells from blood. These receptor sequences come from a man younger than 35 in good health.

This rearrangement joins TRBV7-2 to TRBJ2-7, with a tentative D call TRBD2 (7 bases). CDR1 and CDR2 (germline): SGHTA, FQGNSA. The CDR3 sequence is 15 residues long. Trimming removed 0 bases from V and 3 bases from J, with 12 bases in between. The CDR3 DNA sequence: TGTGCCAGCAGCTTAGCAGGGGGGGCCCTCTACGAGCAGTACTTC. As protein: CASSLAGGALYEQYF. The complete variable domain, with remaining parts taken from reference TRBV7-2 and TRBJ2-7, reads GAGVSQSPSNKVTEKGKDVELRCDPISGHTALYWYRQSLGQGLEFLIYFQGNSAPDKSGLPSDRFSAERTGGSVSTLTIQRTQQEDSAVYLCASSLAGGALYEQYFGPGTRLTVT.

This clone appeared a few times. The genes are TRBV9 and TRBJ2-2, with 7 bases lining up with TRBD1. The V and J ends lost 3 bases and 5 bases, in that order; junction bases with no gene match: 10. The V gene's germline CDR1 is SGDLS and CDR2 YYNGEE. This CDR3 spans 16 amino acids. CDR3 sequence (DNA): TGTGCCAGCAGCGCCCTATACAGGGGCCTTACCGGGGAGCTGTTTTTT. This sequence encodes CASSALYRGLTGELFF.

This clone came up a few times. The chain recombines TRBV13 with TRBJ2-1; 11 bases line up with TRBD2. CDR1 is PRHDT and CDR2 is FYEKMQ in the germline V gene (reference sequence). J was trimmed by 4 bases and V by 3 bases; bases with no gene match: 2. The CDR3 has 15 residues. The CDR3 bases are TGTGCCAGCAGCTTGGGACTAGCGGAGTACAATGAGCAGTTCTTC. Translating gives CASSLGLAEYNEQFF.

This clone is a singleton in its sample. J is TRBJ2-3 and V is TRBV5-1, with D unclear. Germline CDR1 and CDR2: SGHRS and YFSETQ. The V end lost 2 bases, the J end lost 2 bases, and 15 bases lay between the germline ends. The CDR3 is made up of 16 amino acids. CDR3 sequence reads: CASSLTDSTFTDTQYF. The CDR3 nucleotides are TGCGCCAGCAGCTTAACCGATTCCACTTTCACAGATACGCAGTATTTT.

The chain carries TRBV25-1 and TRBJ2-7; 10 positions agree with TRBD1. The CDR3 sequence is 16 residues long. The V and J ends lost 3 bases and 5 bases, in that order; junction bases with no gene match: 10. In germline, CDR1 is MGHDK, CDR2 SYGVNS. CDR3 amino acids: CASSEFGTGAFHEQYF. In DNA, the CDR3 is TGTGCCAGCAGTGAGTTTGGGACAGGGGCTTTTCACGAGCAGTACTTC.

CDR3 amino acids: CASSPSSQRSLKQYF. The DNA of the CDR3 is TGTGCCAGCTCACCCTCCTCCCAGAGGTCACTGAAGCAGTACTTC. The V gene is TRBV7-2, the J gene TRBJ2-7; D remains ambiguous. Germline V gives CDR1 SGHTA, CDR2 FQGNSA. The CDR3 is 15 residues long. The V and J ends lost 8 bases and 8 bases respectively, with 25 bases between them.

Only a few counts were recorded for this clone. J is TRBJ2-7 and V is TRBV27; the D gene is possibly TRBD2 (5 bases). Germline values: CDR1 MNHEY, CDR2 SMNVEV (reference sequence). V was cut by 4 bases and J by 8 bases, with 18 bases left in between. This CDR3 has 14 residues. In DNA form, the CDR3 reads TGTGCCAGCAGTTCGGAGGACCCGTTTGACCAGCAGTACTTC. Translating it yields CASSSEDPFDQQYF.

This clone was seen just once. The J gene is TRBJ2-4, the V gene TRBV27, with D maybe TRBD2 (5 bases). The V end was cut by 0 bases, the J end by 0 bases, with 9 bases between. The CDR3 totals 16 residues. Germline loops: CDR1 MNHEY, CDR2 SMNVEV (reference sequence). In nucleotides, the CDR3 is TGTGCCAGCAGTTTATCGAGGGTTCTAGCCAAAAACATTCAGTACTTC. Translated: CASSLSRVLAKNIQYF.

The chain employs TRBV11-2 and TRBJ2-7; D is perhaps TRBD2 (6 bases). From germline, CDR1 is SGHAT and CDR2 FQNNGV. The CDR3 extends over 13 amino acids. V was trimmed by 5 bases and J by 3 bases, leaving 11 bases between them. For the CDR3, the DNA is TGTGCCAGCAGCGGGGGACTGATCTACGAGCAGTACTTC. This encodes CASSGGLIYEQYF.

The chain employs TRBV2 and TRBJ2-7, with D possibly being TRBD2 (5 bases). The CDR3 runs to 15 residues. The V end was cut by 3 bases, the J end by 0 bases, with 12 bases between. Germline CDR1 reads SNHLY; CDR2 reads FYNNEI. In DNA, the CDR3 is TGTGCCAGCAGTGATCCGCTGGGGAGCTCCTACGAGCAGTACTTC. Translated: CASSDPLGSSYEQYF.

J is TRBJ1-3 and V is TRBV10-3; perhaps TRBD1 as D (6 bases). V was trimmed by 3 bases and J by 4 bases, leaving 13 bases between them. The CDR3 runs 15 residues. The germline gives CDR1 ENHRY, CDR2 SYGVKD. CDR3 DNA: TGTGCCATCAGTGATGTGGGGACACGCGGAAACACCATATATTTT. Translating it yields CAISDVGTRGNTIYF.

The chain carries TRBV7-9 and TRBJ2-2; 8 bases match TRBD2. V lost 3 bases to trimming and J lost 2 bases; unmatched junction nucleotides: 8. CDR1 and CDR2 from the germline V gene are SEHNR and FQNEAQ (reference sequence). This CDR3 is built from 17 residues. This chain's CDR3 is CASSLSAGGRNTGELFF. CDR3 sequence (DNA): TGTGCCAGCAGCTTGTCGGCGGGAGGACGAAACACCGGGGAGCTGTTTTTT. The variable domain in full, with the rest retrieved from reference TRBV7-9 and TRBJ2-2, is DTGVSQNPRHKITKRGQNVTFRCDPISEHNRLYWYRQTLGQGPEFLTYFQNEAQLEKSRLLSDRFSAERPKGSFSTLEIQRTEQGDSAMYLCASSLSAGGRNTGELFFGEGSRLTVL.

The rearrangement uses TRBV28 and TRBJ2-4, with unresolved D. The germline V and J ends were trimmed by 3 bases and 6 bases, with 12 bases remaining between them. In germline, CDR1 is MDHEN, CDR2 SYDVKM. The CDR3 runs to 14 residues. This CDR3 reads CASSFGGAVNIQYF. Here the CDR3 DNA reads TGTGCCAGCAGTTTCGGTGGAGCTGTAAACATTCAGTACTTC.

This clone was recorded a few times. The chain uses TRBV7-9 and TRBJ2-7; D unclear. CDR1 is SEHNR, CDR2 FQNEAQ, per germline (reference sequence). The CDR3 sequence is 15 residues long. The ends were cut back, 8 bases at V and 4 bases at J, with 21 bases in the middle. In nucleotides, the CDR3 is TGTGCCAGCGTCCCCCCCCAGGCAGCCCCATACGAGCAGTACTTC. The encoded protein is CASVPPQAAPYEQYF.

This clone has more than one count but fewer than ten. The J gene is TRBJ2-1, the V gene TRBV28; 9 bases align to TRBD2. V shed 4 bases and J 10 bases; nucleotides not matched to a gene: 14. This CDR3 region has 16 residues. CDR1 MDHEN and CDR2 SYDVKM come from the germline V gene. The CDR3 DNA reads TGTGCCAGCAGTTCCTCGGGTAGCGGGAGAGTCGGGGAGCAGTTCTTC. As protein: CASSSSGSGRVGEQFF. The complete variable domain, with remaining parts taken from reference TRBV28 and TRBJ2-1, reads DVKVTQSSRYLVKRTGEKVFLECVQDMDHENMFWYRQDPGLGLRLIYFSYDVKMKEKGDIPEGYSVSREKKERFSLILESASTNQTSMYLCASSSSGSGRVGEQFFGPGTRLTVL.

This chain uses TRBV5-1 with TRBJ2-1, with D maybe TRBD1 (6 bases). This CDR3 is built from 14 residues. CDR1 SGHRS and CDR2 YFSETQ come from the germline V gene. V gave up 8 bases and J gave up 4 bases, with 16 bases separating them. CDR3 sequence (DNA): TGCGCCAGTAGAAACAGGGAGCGGTACAATGAGCAGTTCTTC. Translation: CASRNRERYNEQFF.

This clone was counted only a few times. The chain carries TRBV7-2 and TRBJ2-4, with D hard to call. The CDR3 length is 12 residues. V dropped 5 bases and J dropped 8 bases, with 10 bases sitting between them. CDR1 and CDR2 (germline): SGHTA, FQGNSA. CDR3 nucleotides: TGTGCCAGCAGCCCCGGTCGGGACATTCAGTACTTC. Residues: CASSPGRDIQYF.

This clone was seen a few times. The chain combines TRBV4-2 with TRBJ1-2, with a weak D call TRBD1 (5 bases). This CDR3 is built from 16 residues. CDR1 and CDR2 (germline): LGHNA, YNFKEQ. V gave up 0 bases and J gave up 4 bases, with 15 bases separating them. This chain's CDR3 is CASSQDIAGEGYGYTF. The CDR3 nucleotides read TGTGCCAGCAGCCAAGATATCGCGGGGGAGGGCTATGGCTACACCTTC.

The chain links TRBV7-9 to TRBJ2-3; weak D call: TRBD1 (5 bases). The CDR3 extends over 15 amino acids. The ends were cut back, 5 bases at V and 1 base at J, with 13 bases in the middle. Per germline, CDR1 SEHNR and CDR2 FQNEAQ (reference sequence). The CDR3 reads CASSNRQPGTDTQYF. The CDR3 nucleotides read TGTGCCAGCAGCAACAGACAGCCCGGCACAGATACGCAGTATTTT. The full variable domain, rest sourced from reference TRBV7-9 and TRBJ2-3, is DTGVSQNPRHKITKRGQNVTFRCDPISEHNRLYWYRQTLGQGPEFLTYFQNEAQLEKSRLLSDRFSAERPKGSFSTLEIQRTEQGDSAMYLCASSNRQPGTDTQYFGPGTRLTVL.

This clone was seen a handful of times. The V and J genes are TRBV11-2 and TRBJ2-5; 11 bases line up with TRBD2. Unmatched junction bases numbered 9, after V lost 6 bases and J lost 3 bases. This CDR3 has 16 residues. Germline lookup yields CDR1 SGHAT and CDR2 FQNNGV. The CDR3 reads CASSSRLAGSEETQYF. The DNA for the CDR3 is TGTGCCAGCAGTTCTAGACTAGCGGGATCCGAAGAGACCCAGTACTTC. The complete variable domain, with remaining parts taken from reference TRBV11-2 and TRBJ2-5, reads EAGVAQSPRYKIIEKRQSVAFWCNPISGHATLYWYQQILGQGPKLLIQFQNNGVVDDSQLPKDRFSAERLKGVDSTLKIQPAKLEDSAVYLCASSSRLAGSEETQYFGPGTRLLVL.

On this clone itself: Other DNA variants within this sample encode the same CDR3. This chain uses TRBV28 with TRBJ1-1, with D possibly being TRBD1 (5 bases). Between the trimmed V and J ends, which lost 2 bases and 5 bases, there was a span of 6 bases. This CDR3 contains 12 residues. Per germline, CDR1 MDHEN and CDR2 SYDVKM. The CDR3: CASSLQGTEAFF. The CDR3 DNA follows: TGTGCCAGCAGTTTACAGGGAACTGAAGCTTTCTTT.

This clone was seen a handful of times. The junction departs from germline at one end; a sequencing error may be responsible. V and J are TRBV5-4 and TRBJ2-7; D is perhaps TRBD2 (5 bases). Germline CDR1 reads SGHNT; CDR2 reads YYREEE (reference sequence). This CDR3 has 15 amino acids. The CDR3 DNA follows: TGTGTCAGCAGCTTGATACCCAGTAGCGCCTACGAGCAGTACTTC. Translated, it gives CVSSLIPSSAYEQYF.

The chain has TRBV7-3 and TRBJ2-1; 7 bases are shared with TRBD2. The germline gives CDR1 SGHTA, CDR2 FQGTGA. Trimming cost V 2 bases and J 3 bases; bases outside gene matches: 4. The CDR3 spans 15 residues. CDR3 bases: TGTGCCAGCAGCTTACAAGCGGGGCACTACAATGAGCAGTTCTTC. The encoded protein is CASSLQAGHYNEQFF.

This chain links TRBV7-3 with TRBJ2-3, with D tentatively TRBD2 (6 bases). CDR1 is SGHTA, CDR2 FQGTGA, per germline. The V end was cut by 2 bases, the J end by 4 bases, with 16 bases between. This CDR3 region has 16 residues. The CDR3 loop reads CASSLVGGIRSDTQYF. Here the CDR3 DNA reads TGTGCCAGCAGCTTAGTCGGCGGGATAAGATCAGATACGCAGTATTTT.

This clone was seen more than once but under ten times. The V call is TRBV30, the J call TRBJ2-5; TRBD1 aligns across 8 bases. Trimming cost V 5 bases and J 5 bases; bases outside gene matches: 7. Germline values: CDR1 GTSNPN, CDR2 SVGIG (reference sequence). CDR3 length: 13 residues. This chain's CDR3 is CAWATGVTETQYF. CDR3 nucleotides: TGTGCCTGGGCGACAGGGGTTACGGAGACCCAGTACTTC.

The chain joins TRBV19 to TRBJ2-3; 9 nucleotides match TRBD2. Germline V gene lookup returns CDR1 LNHDA and CDR2 SQIVND (reference sequence). V dropped 1 base and J dropped 5; count of bases not matched to a gene: 7. This CDR3 is built from 16 residues. The CDR3 reads CASSIGAGGRRDTQYF. The CDR3 nucleotides are TGTGCCAGTAGTATAGGTGCGGGAGGGCGCCGAGATACGCAGTATTTT.

J is TRBJ2-3 and V is TRBV5-1, with TRBD1 identical over 7 bases. The junction had 6 bases not matched to a gene; V was cut back by 1 base and J by 4 bases. This CDR3 region has 15 residues. Germline lookup yields CDR1 SGHRS and CDR2 YFSETQ. CDR3 loop: CASSLPSQGADTQYF. The DNA of the CDR3 is TGCGCCAGCAGCTTGCCGTCGCAGGGGGCAGATACGCAGTATTTT.

This clone was recorded a few times. Here the CDR3 reads CSVEDPLRRGRGETQYF. The CDR3 DNA follows: TGCAGCGTTGAAGACCCGCTTCGTAGGGGGAGAGGGGAGACCCAGTACTTC. The chain combines TRBV29-1 with TRBJ2-5; a weak D match, TRBD1 (6 bases). The CDR3 has 17 residues. V was trimmed by 0 bases and J by 5 bases, leaving 22 bases between them. Germline loops: CDR1 SQVTM, CDR2 ANQGSEA.

This chain joins TRBV9 and TRBJ2-5; a possible D gene is TRBD2 (5 bases). Germline values: CDR1 SGDLS, CDR2 YYNGEE. V lost 4 bases and J 5 bases, leaving 18 bases between the germline ends. This CDR3 spans 15 amino acids. CDR3 in DNA: TGTGCCAGCAGCACCGGACTTGGGGTAGGCGAGACCCAGTACTTC. Amino acids: CASSTGLGVGETQYF.

This clone was seen only a few times. The V and J genes are TRBV30 and TRBJ1-2; D is perhaps TRBD1 (5 bases). Trimming took off 2 bases at V and 5 bases at J, with 15 bases between the two ends. Germline V gene data show CDR1 as GTSNPN and CDR2 as SVGIG (reference sequence). CDR3 length: 14 residues. This chain's CDR3 is CAWSSRGLTYGYTF. The CDR3 DNA is TGTGCCTGGAGTAGTAGGGGCCTAACGTATGGCTACACCTTC.

This clone appeared a few times. The chain is built from TRBV7-9 and TRBJ2-7, with 7 bases that match TRBD2. Looked up from germline, CDR1 is SEHNR and CDR2 is FQNEAQ (reference sequence). The CDR3 runs 14 residues. The ends lost 5 bases at V and 5 bases at J; junction bases unmatched: 9. This CDR3 reads CASSRPGGMDEQYF. In DNA form, the CDR3 reads TGTGCCAGCAGCCGTCCGGGAGGTATGGACGAGCAGTACTTC.

This rearrangement joins TRBV30 to TRBJ2-3; tentative D call: TRBD2 (6 bases). V lost 0 bases to trimming and J lost 3 bases, with 10 bases between them. CDR3 length: 14 residues. CDR1 and CDR2 (germline): GTSNPN, SVGIG (reference sequence). The DNA for the CDR3 is TGTGCCTGGAGTGTGAATAGCGGAACAGATACGCAGTATTTT. As protein: CAWSVNSGTDTQYF.